This is a list of T cell receptor beta chains from one sample in a study of CD8+ T cells in alopecia areata. Clones were read by immunoSEQ multiplex PCR, and TCRdb kept only the in-frame ones, dropping some. The sample comprises more than 150,000 clones, 40% to 55% of which are singletons, and about a tenth rests with the top ten. The sample in question was CD8+ T cells sorted from blood, obtained around week 54, from a patient treated with tofacitinib. These receptor sequences come from a human donor with alopecia areata. CDR3s leave out the opening cysteine and the closing phenylalanine or tryptophan. The order of the fields is J gene, V gene, D gene, CDR3 protein. The D gene is left open where the match is weak.

>TRBJ2-7|TRBV7-8|.
ASSLSLRYEQY
>TRBJ1-2|TRBV13|.
ASSLGLEPLDGYT
>TRBJ2-7|TRBV30|.
AWSAQDFEQY
>TRBJ2-2|TRBV7-8|TRBD1
ASSGDRGDTGELF
>TRBJ1-5|TRBV30|TRBD1
AWSGQGDQPQH
>TRBJ2-5|TRBV9|TRBD2
ASSVGGTSGGEETQY
>TRBJ2-5|TRBV6-5|TRBD2
ASSSGLAGQETQY
>TRBJ1-1|TRBV13|.
ASSPPPQGYTEAF
>TRBJ1-5|TRBV2|TRBD1
ASMSGQGESPQH
>TRBJ2-5|TRBV7-3|.
ASSRTGTGETQY
>TRBJ2-5|TRBV4-3|.
ASSQVGQETQY